The entry that follows covers one T cell receptor (beta chain) sequence. Germline CDR1 is MDHEN and CDR2 is SYDVKM. The CDR3 sequence is 13 residues long. Trimming shortened V by 6 bases and J by 3 bases, and 12 bases separated the two germline ends. This record comes from a study of shared clonotypes between healthy human individuals. Generated by immunoSEQ multiplex PCR, the TCRdb table keeps only in-frame clones and is missing some. The sample gives around 510,000 clones, around 76% of which show up once; around 12% is in the top ten. Sequenced material: PBMCs. This TCR was sampled from a woman in her forties in good health. Some clones in this sample may be carry-over from other donors' samples. The chain couples TRBV28 to TRBJ2-7, with D perhaps matching TRBD2 (6 bases). DNA for the CDR3: TGTGCCAGCAGCCCTCCGGACTACTACGAGCAGTACTTC. It encodes CASSPPDYYEQYF. Filled out from reference TRBV28 and TRBJ2-7, the complete variable domain reads DVKVTQSSRYLVKRTGEKVFLECVQDMDHENMFWYRQDPGLGLRLIYFSYDVKMKEKGDIPEGYSVSREKKERFSLILESASTNQTSMYLCASSPPDYYEQYFGPGTRLTVT.